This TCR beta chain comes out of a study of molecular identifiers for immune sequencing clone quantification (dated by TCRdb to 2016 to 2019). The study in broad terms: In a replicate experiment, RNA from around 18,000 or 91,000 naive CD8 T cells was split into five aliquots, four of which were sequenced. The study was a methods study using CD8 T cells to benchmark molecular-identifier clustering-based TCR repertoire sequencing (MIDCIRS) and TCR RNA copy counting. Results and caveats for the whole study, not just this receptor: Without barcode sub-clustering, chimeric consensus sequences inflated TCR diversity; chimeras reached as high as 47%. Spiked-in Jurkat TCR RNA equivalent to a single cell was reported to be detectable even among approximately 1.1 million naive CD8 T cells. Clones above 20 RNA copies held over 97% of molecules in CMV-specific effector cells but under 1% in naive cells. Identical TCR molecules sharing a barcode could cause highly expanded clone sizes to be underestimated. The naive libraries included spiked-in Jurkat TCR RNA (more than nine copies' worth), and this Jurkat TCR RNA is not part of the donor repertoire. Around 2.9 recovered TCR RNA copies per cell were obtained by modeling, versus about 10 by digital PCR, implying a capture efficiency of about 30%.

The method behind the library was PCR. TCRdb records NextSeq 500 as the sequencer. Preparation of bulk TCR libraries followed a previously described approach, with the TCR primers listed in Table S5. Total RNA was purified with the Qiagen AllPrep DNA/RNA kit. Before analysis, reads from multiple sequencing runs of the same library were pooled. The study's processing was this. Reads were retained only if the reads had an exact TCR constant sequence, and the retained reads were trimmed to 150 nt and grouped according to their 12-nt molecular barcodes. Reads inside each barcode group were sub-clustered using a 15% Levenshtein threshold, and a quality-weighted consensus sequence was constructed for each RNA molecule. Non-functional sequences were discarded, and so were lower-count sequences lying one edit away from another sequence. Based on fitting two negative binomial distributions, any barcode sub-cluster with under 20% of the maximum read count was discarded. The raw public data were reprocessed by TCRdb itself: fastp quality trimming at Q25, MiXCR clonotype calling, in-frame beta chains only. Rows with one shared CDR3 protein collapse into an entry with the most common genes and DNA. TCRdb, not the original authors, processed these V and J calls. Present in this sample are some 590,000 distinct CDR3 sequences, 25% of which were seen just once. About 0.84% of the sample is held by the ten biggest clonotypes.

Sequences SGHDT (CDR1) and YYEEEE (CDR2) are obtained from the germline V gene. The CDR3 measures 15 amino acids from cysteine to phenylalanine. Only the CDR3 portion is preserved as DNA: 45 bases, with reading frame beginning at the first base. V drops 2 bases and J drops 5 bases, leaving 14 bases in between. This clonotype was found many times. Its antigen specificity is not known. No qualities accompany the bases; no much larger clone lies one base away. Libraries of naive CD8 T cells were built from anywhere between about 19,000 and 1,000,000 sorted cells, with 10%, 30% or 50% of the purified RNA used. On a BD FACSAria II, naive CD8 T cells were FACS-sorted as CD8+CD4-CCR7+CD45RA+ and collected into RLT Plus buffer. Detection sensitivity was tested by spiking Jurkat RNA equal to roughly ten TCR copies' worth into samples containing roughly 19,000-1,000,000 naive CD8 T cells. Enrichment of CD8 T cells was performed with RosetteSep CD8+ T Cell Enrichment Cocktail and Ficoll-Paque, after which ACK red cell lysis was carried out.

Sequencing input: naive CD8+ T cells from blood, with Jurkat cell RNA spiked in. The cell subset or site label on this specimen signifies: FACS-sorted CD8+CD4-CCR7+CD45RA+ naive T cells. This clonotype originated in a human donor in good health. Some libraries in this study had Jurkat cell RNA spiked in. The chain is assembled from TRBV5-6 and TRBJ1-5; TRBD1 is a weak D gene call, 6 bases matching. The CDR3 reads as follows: CASSFTGPVDQPQHF. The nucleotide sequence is TGTGCCAGCAGCTTCACAGGGCCGGTGGATCAGCCCCAGCATTTT. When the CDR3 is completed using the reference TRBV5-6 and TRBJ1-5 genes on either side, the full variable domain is DAGVTQSPTHLIKTRGQQVTLRCSPKSGHDTVSWYQQALGQGPQFIFQYYEEEERQRGNFPDRFSGHQFPNYSSELNVNALLLGDSALYLCASSFTGPVDQPQHFGDGTRLSIL.